These 20 T cell receptor beta chains share one sample of origin, sequenced in a study of cytomegalovirus exposure and HLA in healthy donors. PCR used 60 Vbeta primers and 13 Jbeta primers. The protocol was immunoSEQ multiplex PCR, while the TCRdb copy is restricted to in-frame clones and leaves out a portion. In the table there are 130,000 to 150,000 clones, around a tenth of which are singletons. Sample: PBMCs. The receptors were sampled from a male donor in good health and CMV-seronegative.

This clone was detected a few times. CDR3 sequence reads: CASSQGPTGGYTF. For the CDR3, the DNA is TGTGCCAGCAGCCAGGGTCCTACTGGAGGCTACACCTTC. This chain links TRBV7-2 with TRBJ1-2, with D perhaps TRBD1 (5 bases). This CDR3 is 13 amino acids long. CDR1 and CDR2 (germline): SGHTA, FQGNSA. The V and J ends lost 5 bases and 8 bases respectively, with 15 bases between them.

This sequence joins TRBV2 and TRBJ1-5; 7 nucleotides match TRBD1. The CDR3 spans 15 residues. Germline CDR1 reads SNHLY; CDR2 reads FYNNEI. V was pared by 6 bases and J by 7 bases, with 12 bases of the junction left unmatched. CDR3: CASRAFQGEDQPQHF. The CDR3, as DNA: TGTGCCAGCAGAGCATTCCAGGGGGAGGACCAGCCCCAGCATTTT.

This clone appeared a few times. One end of the junction is discordant with germline, which a read error may explain. V is TRBV7-7 and J is TRBJ2-1; D call uncertain. The CDR3 sequence is 15 residues long. Germline-derived CDR1 and CDR2 are SSHAT and FNYEAQ (reference sequence). In DNA, the CDR3 is TGTGCTAGCAGCTTAGATCTTAGTACCTACAATGAGCAGTTCTTC. It specifies CASSLDLSTYNEQFF.

This clone was counted a few times. The V gene is TRBV6-5, the J gene TRBJ1-1, with D perhaps matching TRBD1 (6 bases). V lost 4 bases, J lost 1 base, and 13 bases lay in between. The CDR3 is 15 amino acids. CDR1 and CDR2 (germline): MNHEY, SVGAGI. The CDR3 is CASSFRYRENTEAFF. CDR3 DNA sequence: TGTGCCAGCAGTTTTAGATACAGGGAGAACACTGAAGCTTTCTTT.

This clone was recorded a few times. The V call is TRBV18, the J call TRBJ1-5; D possibly corresponds to TRBD1 (5 bases). CDR1 is KGHSH, CDR2 LQKENI, per germline. Trimming shortened V by 6 bases and J by 2 bases, and 20 bases separated the two germline ends. The CDR3 has 17 residues. DNA for the CDR3: TGTGCCAGCTCCCCCACGACCCAGGGCGTAGGCAATCAGCCCCAGCATTTT. Its protein product is CASSPTTQGVGNQPQHF.

The J gene is TRBJ2-7, the V gene TRBV6-5, with D possibly being TRBD1 (5 bases). The CDR3 loop spans 13 amino acids. V was trimmed by 7 bases and J by 2 bases, leaving 12 bases between them. The germline V gene has CDR1 MNHEY and CDR2 SVGAGI. Written as DNA, the CDR3 is TGTGCCAGCATTTCCGACAGTCCCTACGAGCAGTACTTC. It codes for CASISDSPYEQYF.

The chain links TRBV28 to TRBJ2-5; a possible D gene is TRBD2 (6 bases). CDR1 is MDHEN, CDR2 SYDVKM, per germline. The ends were cut back, 3 bases at V and 3 bases at J, with 11 bases in the middle. The CDR3 runs 14 residues. The CDR3 nucleotides are TGTGCCAGCAGTTTCCCGGGAGCCAAAGAGACCCAGTACTTC. Its translation is CASSFPGAKETQYF.

This clone was seen a handful of times. This chain uses TRBV14 with TRBJ1-6, with 8 bases fitting TRBD1. The V gene end was trimmed by 6 bases and the J gene end by 4 bases; junction bases not matched to a gene: 2. Germline loops: CDR1 SGHDN, CDR2 FVKESK. CDR3 length: 14 amino acids. CDR3 in DNA: TGTGCCAGCAGTTGGACAGGGTATAATTCACCCCTCCACTTT. Translation: CASSWTGYNSPLHF.

The chain combines TRBV5-4 with TRBJ2-4; 11 bases fit TRBD2. Germline V gene data show CDR1 as SGHNT and CDR2 as YYREEE (reference sequence). The CDR3 contains 18 residues. V shed 1 base, J shed 5 bases, and the junction held 11 bases outside the gene matches. CDR3 bases: TGTGCCAGCAGCTTGTCGTCTAGCGGGGGGCCGGGGGAAAACATTCAGTACTTC. Translated, it gives CASSLSSSGGPGENIQYF. Full variable domain (outside the CDR3, taken from reference TRBV5-4 and TRBJ2-4): ETGVTQSPTHLIKTRGQQVTLRCSSQSGHNTVSWYQQALGQGPQFIFQYYREEENGRGNFPPRFSGLQFPNYSSELNVNALELDDSALYLCASSLSSSGGPGENIQYFGAGTRLSVL.

The rearrangement joins TRBV5-6 to TRBJ1-2; the D gene is possibly TRBD1 (6 bases). CDR1 and CDR2 (germline): SGHDT, YYEEEE. The CDR3 sequence is 15 residues long. V gave up 0 bases and J gave up 7 bases, with 16 bases separating them. As DNA, the CDR3 is TGTGCCAGCAGCTTGGACAGGGTATTTCTCTCTGGCTACACCTTC. It encodes CASSLDRVFLSGYTF.

The chain couples TRBV6-9 to TRBJ2-5; maybe TRBD1 (6 bases). TRBJ2-7 explains the end of the DNA better; the J call may be wrong. The germline V gene encodes CDR1 MNHGY and CDR2 SVAAGI. The CDR3 is made up of 16 amino acids. The CDR3 nucleotides are TGTGCCAGCAGTTATTCTAATGGACAGTTGGTCTACGAGCAGTACTTC. Translating gives CASSYSNGQLVYEQYF.

This clone was picked up a small number of times. The chain has TRBV7-9 and TRBJ1-1, with 9 bases that match TRBD1. After removal of 4 bases from V and 4 bases from J, the junction contained 4 bases not matched to a gene. Germline assignment: CDR1 SEHNR and CDR2 FQNEAQ (reference sequence). The CDR3 is 14 residues long. DNA for the CDR3: TGTGCCAGCAGCTGGGACAGGGAGGTCACTGAAGCTTTCTTT. Residues: CASSWDREVTEAFF.

This clone was seen a handful of times. The V and J genes are TRBV11-2 and TRBJ2-3; no firm D call. Germline V gene lookup returns CDR1 SGHAT and CDR2 FQNNGV. Trimming removed 1 base from V and 2 bases from J, with 13 bases in between. The CDR3 loop spans 16 amino acids. The CDR3 nucleotides read TGTGCCAGCAGCTTAGGTCGGAGTCAGATCACAGATACGCAGTATTTT. Translated: CASSLGRSQITDTQYF. Together with reference TRBV11-2 and TRBJ2-3, the CDR3 gives the full variable domain: EAGVAQSPRYKIIEKRQSVAFWCNPISGHATLYWYQQILGQGPKLLIQFQNNGVVDDSQLPKDRFSAERLKGVDSTLKIQPAKLEDSAVYLCASSLGRSQITDTQYFGPGTRLTVL.

This clone was counted only a few times. The chain combines TRBV2 with TRBJ1-3; 7 bases are a match to TRBD1. The V gene's germline CDR1 is SNHLY and CDR2 FYNNEI. Trimming removed 6 bases from V and 2 bases from J; junction bases left unmatched: 4. This CDR3 is built from 14 residues. Here the CDR3 DNA reads TGTGCCAGCAGCTCAGGGACAGCTGGAAACACCATATATTTT. Translating gives CASSSGTAGNTIYF.

In its sample, this clone was seen many times. J is TRBJ1-6 and V is TRBV6-6, with TRBD1 identical over 7 bases. CDR3 size: 14 residues. Trimming cost V 7 bases and J 7 bases; bases outside gene matches: 7. Germline V gene sequence: CDR1 MNHNY, CDR2 SVGAGI (reference sequence). CDR3 sequence (DNA): TGTGCCAGCAAGACAGGGACCCGGAATTCACCCCTCCACTTT. This codes for CASKTGTRNSPLHF.

J is TRBJ1-6 and V is TRBV15, with 10 bases lining up with TRBD1. The CDR3 length is 16 residues. Germline values: CDR1 LNHNV, CDR2 YYDKDF (reference sequence). V trimming: 0 bases; J trimming: 11 bases; junction bases outside the gene matches: 7. The CDR3 is CATSRDRDRGKAPLHF. The CDR3, as DNA: TGTGCCACCAGCAGAGATAGGGACAGGGGAAAGGCACCCCTCCACTTT.

The chain employs TRBV9 and TRBJ1-6; 7 positions agree with TRBD1. The CDR3 is 14 amino acids. Germline CDR1 and CDR2: SGDLS and YYNGEE. Losses at the gene ends were 0 bases for V and 9 bases for J; bases not matched to a gene: 3. The chain's CDR3 is CASSVDRGSSPLHF. The CDR3 nucleotides are TGTGCCAGCAGCGTAGACAGGGGTAGTTCACCCCTCCACTTT.

The chain uses TRBV4-1 and TRBJ2-1; TRBD1 matches 9 bases. In germline, CDR1 is MGHRA, CDR2 YSYEKL. Trimming at V came to 1 base and at J to 8 bases, leaving 3 bases not matched to a gene. The CDR3 has 14 amino acids. CDR3 region: CASSQVTGGDEQFF. The CDR3 DNA sequence: TGCGCCAGCAGCCAAGTTACAGGGGGCGATGAGCAGTTCTTC.

This chain uses TRBV11-2 with TRBJ2-7, with D unresolved. The V end was cut by 1 base, the J end by 6 bases, with 13 bases between. From germline, CDR1 is SGHAT and CDR2 FQNNGV. This CDR3 has 14 amino acids. CDR3 protein: CASSLAGSLGEQYF. CDR3 DNA sequence: TGTGCCAGCAGCTTAGCGGGTAGCCTCGGCGAGCAGTACTTC.

The J gene is TRBJ2-3, the V gene TRBV4-3, with TRBD2 identical over 13 bases. This CDR3 is 18 amino acids long. The germline gives CDR1 LGHNA, CDR2 YSLEER. With V trimmed by 1 base and J by 1 base, 5 bases remained unmatched. The CDR3 sequence: CASSQGLAGGRGTDTQYF. CDR3 coding DNA: TGCGCCAGCAGCCAAGGACTAGCGGGGGGCCGGGGCACAGATACGCAGTATTTT.